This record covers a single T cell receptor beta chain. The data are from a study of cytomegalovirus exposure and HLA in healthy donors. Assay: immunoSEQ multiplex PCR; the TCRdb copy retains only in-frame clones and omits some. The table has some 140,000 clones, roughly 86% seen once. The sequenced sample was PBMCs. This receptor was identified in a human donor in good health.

CDR3 sequence: CAWSGGLSGNTIYF. CDR3 DNA: TGTGCCTGGAGTGGAGGTCTATCTGGAAACACCATATATTTT. The rearrangement links TRBV30 to TRBJ1-3; no definite D call. The CDR3 loop spans 14 amino acids. In germline, CDR1 is GTSNPN, CDR2 SVGIG (reference sequence). V was shortened by 1 base and J by 1 base, with 8 bases between the two germline ends.